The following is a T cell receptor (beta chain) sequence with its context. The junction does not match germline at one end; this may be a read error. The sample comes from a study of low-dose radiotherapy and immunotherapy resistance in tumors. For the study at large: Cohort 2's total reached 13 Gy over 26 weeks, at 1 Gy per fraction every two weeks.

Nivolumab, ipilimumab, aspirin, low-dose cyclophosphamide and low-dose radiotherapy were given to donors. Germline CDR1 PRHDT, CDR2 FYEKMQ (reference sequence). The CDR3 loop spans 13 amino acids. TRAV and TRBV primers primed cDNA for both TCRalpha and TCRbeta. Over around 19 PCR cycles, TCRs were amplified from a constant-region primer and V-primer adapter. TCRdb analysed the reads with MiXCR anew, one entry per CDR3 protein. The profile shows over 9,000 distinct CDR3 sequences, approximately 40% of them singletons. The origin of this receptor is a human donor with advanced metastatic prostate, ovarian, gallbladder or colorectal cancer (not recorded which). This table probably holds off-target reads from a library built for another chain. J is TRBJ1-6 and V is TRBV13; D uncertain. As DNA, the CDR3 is TGTGCTTTAATAGAAACCAATGCAGGCAAATCAACCTTT. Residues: CALIETNAGKSTF.